This T cell receptor beta chain comes out of a study of cytotoxic CD8 clonotypes in ibrutinib-treated CLL. The wider study: Partial response occurred in approximately 25 patients and complete response in 2; at median approximately 65 months, around 14 remained remitted and around twelve progressed. Average yields of approximately 260,000 productive templates and tens of thousands of productive rearrangements characterized the samples.

This CDR3 has 14 residues. Trimming took off 1 base at V and 4 bases at J, with 9 bases between the two ends. Germline CDR1 is LNHDA and CDR2 is SQIVND (reference sequence). Sequencing was designed to attain a depth spanning 1 in 200,000 to 1 in 1 million T cells. Here immunoSEQ multiplex PCR was the method, and the copy in TCRdb shows in-frame clones only, minus some. The repertoire holds roughly 250,000 clones, with 70% as singletons. This clone was seen only once. Frozen PBMC stocks contributed about 1.8 micrograms of genomic DNA to the TCR beta libraries. Sequences were derived from PBMCs, sampled after 24 months of ibrutinib treatment. This TCR derives from a human donor with chronic lymphocytic leukemia. The chain uses TRBV19 and TRBJ2-3; TRBD1 is a possible D gene (5 bases). CDR3: CASSIGQTADTQYF. The CDR3 DNA reads TGTGCCAGTAGTATAGGACAGACAGCAGATACGCAGTATTTT.